These 15 T cell receptor beta chains were all obtained from the same sample, sequenced in a study of T-cell reconstitution after alpha-beta-depleted transplantation in children. The TCRbeta library was prepared with unique molecular identifiers. TCRdb re-called the PCR reads with MiXCR, one entry per CDR3 protein. Found here are a few hundred thousand distinct CDR3 sequences, roughly 21% of them singletons; the top ten hold around 3.9%. Sequences were derived from PBMCs from the stem cell graft donor, sampled from the stem cell graft. Source of these receptors: a human donor who donated a stem cell graft to a child with acute myeloid leukemia.

The chain is built from TRBV5-1 and TRBJ1-5; 7 positions match TRBD1. Germline assignment: CDR1 SGHRS and CDR2 YFSETQ. The CDR3 runs 14 residues. V was pared by 5 bases and J by 2 bases, with 4 bases of the junction left unmatched. CDR3 sequence: CASRPGTGNQPQHF. The CDR3 region has the DNA TGCGCCAGCAGACCCGGGACAGGCAATCAGCCCCAGCATTTT.

This clonotype was detected ten times or more. The chain carries TRBV20-1 and TRBJ2-1; possibly TRBD2 for D (6 bases). V lost 3 bases and J lost 14, with 23 bases in between. The V gene's germline CDR1 is DFQATT and CDR2 SNEGSKA (reference sequence). The CDR3 is 14 amino acids. CDR3 residues: CSASIPGVAAGEFF. In DNA form, the CDR3 reads TGCAGTGCTAGTATCCCAGGCGTAGCGGCTGGGGAGTTCTTC.

The chain links TRBV7-9 to TRBJ2-7, with D unresolved. Trimming removed 3 bases from V and 2 bases from J, with 14 bases in between. The CDR3 runs 15 residues. CDR1 is SEHNR, CDR2 FQNEAQ, per germline (reference sequence). CDR3 sequence: CASSFSTGLPYEQYF. The CDR3 nucleotides are TGTGCCAGCAGCTTTAGTACCGGGCTCCCCTACGAGCAGTACTTC. The entire variable domain, with the rest obtained from reference TRBV7-9 and TRBJ2-7, is as follows: DTGVSQNPRHKITKRGQNVTFRCDPISEHNRLYWYRQTLGQGPEFLTYFQNEAQLEKSRLLSDRFSAERPKGSFSTLEIQRTEQGDSAMYLCASSFSTGLPYEQYFGPGTRLTVT.

This clonotype was counted ten times or more. The V and J genes are TRBV20-1 and TRBJ2-1, with 9 nucleotides matching TRBD2. Germline lookup yields CDR1 DFQATT and CDR2 SNEGSKA (reference sequence). V trimming: 2 bases; J trimming: 9 bases; junction bases outside the gene matches: 5. The CDR3 runs 13 residues. The CDR3 spells CSARISGRGEQFF. The CDR3 coding sequence is TGCAGTGCTAGAATTAGCGGGAGAGGTGAGCAGTTCTTC.

The genes are TRBV12-3 or TRBV12-4 and TRBJ2-1, with TRBD2 identical over 9 bases. V shed 6 bases and J 3 bases; nucleotides not matched to a gene: 6. This CDR3 is built from 15 residues. In DNA form, the CDR3 reads TGTGCCAGCAGAGTAGCTAGCGGGAACTACAATGAGCAGTTCTTC. Amino acid sequence: CASRVASGNYNEQFF.

The J gene is TRBJ2-3, the V gene TRBV6-2 or TRBV6-3; D gene ambiguous. CDR3 length equals 15 residues. The germline V and J ends were trimmed by 2 bases and 2 bases, with 11 bases remaining between them. Germline lookup yields CDR1 MNHEY and CDR2 SVGEGT. The CDR3 coding sequence is TGTGCCAGCAGTTACCGCTCTCCCTCCACAGATACGCAGTATTTT. The encoded protein is CASSYRSPSTDTQYF.

This clonotype was seen ten or more times. The chain uses TRBV20-1 and TRBJ2-7; TRBD1 is a possible D gene (6 bases). CDR1 DFQATT and CDR2 SNEGSKA come from the germline V gene (reference sequence). With 6 bases removed from V and 2 bases from J, the gap between germline ends came to 14 bases. The CDR3 runs to 13 residues. CDR3 nucleotides: TGCAGTGCCCGACAGGTCCTAACCTACGAGCAGTACTTC. Translation gives CSARQVLTYEQYF.

The table lists this clonotype with many counts. Germline and junction disagree at one end, which may indicate a read error. V usage is TRBV7-8 and J usage is TRBJ2-1, with TRBD2 matching over 16 bases. Germline V gene sequence: CDR1 SGHVS, CDR2 FQNEAQ. The CDR3 is 17 amino acids. CDR3: CATSGTSGRALYGEQFF. The CDR3 nucleotides are TGTGCCACCAGCGGGACTAGCGGGAGGGCGCTCTATGGTGAGCAGTTCTTC.

V and J are TRBV7-9 and TRBJ2-7; 9 bases are a match to TRBD2. Germline V gene lookup returns CDR1 SEHNR and CDR2 FQNEAQ (reference sequence). The CDR3 covers 16 residues. V dropped 5 bases and J dropped 0; count of bases not matched to a gene: 8. Written as DNA, the CDR3 is TGTGCCAGCAGCACCAACGTAGCGGGGGTCTCCTACGAGCAGTACTTC. It specifies CASSTNVAGVSYEQYF.

The chain is built from TRBV6-4 and TRBJ2-6; 9 nucleotides match TRBD1. The V segment lost 6 bases and the J segment 3 bases; nucleotides outside the gene matches: 12. This CDR3 region has 18 residues. Germline V gene data show CDR1 as MRHNA and CDR2 as SNTAGT. The CDR3 DNA is TGTGCCAGCAGGGACGGGACAGGGAGACGCTTTGGGGCCAACGTCCTGACTTTC. Encoded protein: CASRDGTGRRFGANVLTF.

The chain has TRBV29-1 and TRBJ2-1; D is undetermined. CDR1 and CDR2 from the germline V gene are SQVTM and ANQGSEA. This CDR3 comprises 12 residues. Trimming took 8 bases from V and 4 from J, leaving 12 bases between them. CDR3 sequence: CSPVTFYNEQFF. In DNA form, the CDR3 reads TGCAGCCCCGTGACATTTTACAATGAGCAGTTCTTC.

This clonotype was detected a few times. V usage is TRBV7-6 and J usage is TRBJ2-2; D not certain. V was clipped by 3 bases and J by 1 base, with 3 bases between them. Germline V gives CDR1 SGHVS, CDR2 FNYEAQ. This CDR3 spans 13 amino acids. The CDR3 protein is CASSFMNTGELFF. The CDR3 DNA follows: TGTGCCAGCAGCTTTATGAACACCGGGGAGCTGTTTTTT.

This rearrangement joins TRBV29-1 to TRBJ1-1; perhaps TRBD1 as D (6 bases). CDR1 and CDR2 (germline): SQVTM, ANQGSEA. V was cut by 0 bases and J by 10 bases, with 9 bases left in between. The CDR3 has 11 residues. CDR3 DNA: TGCAGCGTTGAAGAAGGGGGGAGAGCTTTCTTT. Translation: CSVEEGGRAFF.

The chain links TRBV10-3 to TRBJ2-1, with D possibly being TRBD2 (6 bases). The CDR3 spans 15 residues. Germline V gene lookup returns CDR1 ENHRY and CDR2 SYGVKD. The V end lost 4 bases, the J end lost 7 bases, and 17 bases lay between the germline ends. The CDR3 is CAISVSGLHPNEQFF. CDR3 nucleotide sequence: TGTGCCATCAGTGTAAGCGGGTTACACCCAAATGAGCAGTTCTTC.

This clonotype came up a few times. The junction and the germline gene differ at one end; a read error may be behind it. The gene calls are TRBV27 and TRBJ2-7, with TRBD1 matching 7 bases. The CDR3 loop spans 13 amino acids. CDR1 is MNHEY, CDR2 SMNVEV, per germline (reference sequence). This CDR3 reads CASGLGTDYEQYF. The DNA for the CDR3 is TGTGCCAGCGGTTTGGGGACAGACTACGAGCAGTACTTC.